The present TCR beta chain was sequenced within a study of T cell repertoires in cytomegalovirus infection (dated by TCRdb to the late 2010s). In the study overall: Because public TCR beta signatures pointed to carriage of CMV infection together with the matching HLA type, the HLA type of each donor mattered for the analysis. What the authors observed across the whole study: In both this cohort and an independent cohort of 300 to 450 donors, the cumulative frequency of public TCR beta family members distinguished carriers of CMV infection plus the relevant HLA type. The ex vivo response was dominated by HLA-C-restricted CMV-specific TCR beta clonotypes, and the single most frequent clonotype in two of eight donors was supplied by these HLA-C-restricted clonotypes.

The germline V gene encodes CDR1 ENHRY and CDR2 SYGVKD. Compared with germline, V lacks 3 bases and J lacks 4 bases; bases without a gene match: 8. The CDR3 spans 15 residues, from the cysteine through the phenylalanine. The only DNA kept is the CDR3, 45 bases in frame from the first base. Sequenced using an Illumina HiSeq 1500. The public reads were reanalyzed by TCRdb: fastp trimming at Q25, MiXCR alignment, in-frame beta chains only. Each CDR3 protein appears once, grouped with its most common genes and DNA. The sample profile shows 300,000 or so distinct CDR3 sequences; 8% to 10% of them were found once. In total, the top ten clones hold around 2.5% of the sample. This clonotype has at least ten counts. What this receptor recognizes is not known. No much larger clone exists at a distance of one base, and base qualities are not known.

The sequence was collected from a human donor in good health (CMV status not recorded). Some clones in this sample may be carry-over from other donors' samples. The receptor chain draws on TRBV10-3 and TRBJ1-2, and TRBD1 aligns with 7 junction nucleotides. Specimen: PBMCs. The CDR3: CAISDRGDSSYGYTF. The bases are TGTGCCATCAGTGACCGTGGGGACAGTTCCTATGGCTACACCTTC.